These 27 T cell receptor beta chains were sequenced from one sample in a study of cytomegalovirus exposure and HLA in healthy donors. This PCR relied on a set of 60 Vbeta primers and 13 Jbeta primers. Here immunoSEQ multiplex PCR was the method, and the copy in TCRdb shows in-frame clones only, minus some. The sample contains approximately 180,000 clones, around 80% of which appear only once. The sample taken for sequencing was PBMCs. These receptors all come from a woman in her twenties or thirties in good health and CMV-seronegative.

The chain carries TRBV5-4 and TRBJ1-2, with TRBD1 as a possible D gene (6 bases). The CDR3 consists of 12 residues. Trimming took 3 bases from V and 5 from J, leaving 8 bases between them. The germline CDR1 and CDR2 sequences are SGHNT and YYREEE (reference sequence). DNA for the CDR3: TGTGCCAGCAGCTCAACAGGGTATGGCTACACCTTC. It encodes CASSSTGYGYTF.

The chain combines TRBV19 with TRBJ1-5; possibly TRBD1 for D (6 bases). The CDR3 sequence is 16 residues long. Germline V gene data show CDR1 as LNHDA and CDR2 as SQIVND (reference sequence). Trimming cost V 1 base and J 6 bases, with 16 bases left between them. The CDR3 DNA follows: TGTGCCAGTAGTATAGGCGGCGGGGGGCATATTCAGCCCCAGCATTTT. The encoded protein is CASSIGGGGHIQPQHF. The variable domain in full, completed from reference TRBV19 and TRBJ1-5, reads DGGITQSPKYLFRKEGQNVTLSCEQNLNHDAMYWYRQDPGQGLRLIYYSQIVNDFQKGDIAEGYSVSREKKESFPLTVTSAQKNPTAFYLCASSIGGGGHIQPQHFGDGTRLSIL.

The chain combines TRBV27 with TRBJ2-1, with D perhaps TRBD1 (6 bases). There are 14 residues in the CDR3. V was trimmed by 6 bases and J by 6 bases, leaving 15 bases between them. Germline loops: CDR1 MNHEY, CDR2 SMNVEV (reference sequence). CDR3 nucleotides: TGTGCCAGCAGAAGCCAACTAGGGGGCAATGAGCAGTTCTTC. This encodes CASRSQLGGNEQFF.

V usage is TRBV19 and J usage is TRBJ1-5; 8 bases are a match to TRBD1. Germline assignment: CDR1 LNHDA and CDR2 SQIVND (reference sequence). The junction had 5 bases not matched to a gene; V was cut back by 1 base and J by 0 bases. This CDR3 region has 17 residues. For the CDR3, the DNA is TGTGCCAGTAGTATAGGGGGACAGGCCACTAGCAATCAGCCCCAGCATTTT. This encodes CASSIGGQATSNQPQHF.

The chain has TRBV2 and TRBJ1-5; 7 bases are a match to TRBD1. CDR1 is SNHLY, CDR2 FYNNEI, per germline. The CDR3 extends over 15 amino acids. Losses at the gene ends were 2 bases for V and 6 bases for J; bases not matched to a gene: 7. The CDR3 reads CASSESEGAGQPQHF. The CDR3 DNA reads TGTGCCAGCAGTGAATCAGAGGGGGCAGGTCAGCCCCAGCATTTT.

The V and J genes are TRBV9 and TRBJ2-1; 14 bases are a match to TRBD2. Per germline, CDR1 SGDLS and CDR2 YYNGEE. The CDR3 totals 20 residues. With V trimmed by 4 bases and J by 7 bases, 19 bases remained unmatched. CDR3 sequence reads: CASSIGTSGRSLDIYNEQFF. The CDR3 DNA sequence: TGTGCCAGCAGCATCGGGACTAGCGGGAGAAGCCTGGACATTTATAATGAGCAGTTCTTC.

The chain is built from TRBV5-4 and TRBJ1-3; no firm D call. Trimming took 0 bases from V and 0 from J, leaving 7 bases between them. CDR1 is SGHNT and CDR2 is YYREEE in the germline V gene (reference sequence). The CDR3 length is 15 residues. CDR3 coding DNA: TGTGCCAGCAGCTTGGGACGGAGCTCTGGAAACACCATATATTTT. Translated, it gives CASSLGRSSGNTIYF.

V gene TRBV5-5 combines with J gene TRBJ2-7, with 12 bases lining up with TRBD2. This CDR3 is 18 amino acids long. The trim removed 6 bases at V and 3 bases at J, leaving 16 bases unmatched. Germline CDR1 reads SGHKS; CDR2 reads YYEKEE (reference sequence). The CDR3 DNA reads TGTGCCAGCATCCTAGGTCCACCGAGGACTAGCGGGATCTACGAGCAGTACTTC. As protein: CASILGPPRTSGIYEQYF. Together with reference TRBV5-5 and TRBJ2-7, the CDR3 gives the full variable domain: DAGVTQSPTHLIKTRGQQVTLRCSPISGHKSVSWYQQVLGQGPQFIFQYYEKEERGRGNFPDRFSARQFPNYSSELNVNALLLGDSALYLCASILGPPRTSGIYEQYFGPGTRLTVT.

V gene TRBV6-5 combines with J gene TRBJ2-7, with 8 bases aligning to TRBD1. Germline V gene sequence: CDR1 MNHEY, CDR2 SVGAGI. The CDR3 is 14 amino acids. With V trimmed by 5 bases and J by 3 bases, 6 bases remained unmatched. The CDR3 DNA follows: TGTGCCAGCAGTCCCCGGACAGGGCACTACGAGCAGTACTTC. Translation: CASSPRTGHYEQYF.

This chain uses TRBV4-3 with TRBJ2-7; 9 positions match TRBD2. Losses at the gene ends were 3 bases for V and 3 bases for J; bases not matched to a gene: 3. There are 14 residues in the CDR3. The germline CDR1 and CDR2 sequences are LGHNA and YSLEER. CDR3 sequence: CASSHGREGYEQYF. CDR3 nucleotide sequence: TGCGCCAGCAGCCACGGGCGGGAGGGCTACGAGCAGTACTTC.

The rearrangement links TRBV14 to TRBJ2-2; a possible D gene is TRBD1 (6 bases). Trimming left V 0 bases short and J 3 bases short, with 14 bases between. Germline CDR1 and CDR2: SGHDN and FVKESK. This CDR3 has 17 amino acids. The CDR3 protein is CASSQELSRGDTGELFF. CDR3 nucleotide sequence: TGTGCCAGCAGCCAAGAGTTAAGCAGGGGCGACACCGGGGAGCTGTTTTTT.

The rearrangement uses TRBV10-2 and TRBJ2-5; D unclear. From germline, CDR1 is WSHSY and CDR2 SAAADI. The CDR3 contains 13 residues. V was clipped by 0 bases and J by 7 bases, with 9 bases between them. CDR3 sequence (DNA): TGCGCCAGCAGTGAGTCGCCCCGCGGGACCCAGTACTTC. It specifies CASSESPRGTQYF.

The V gene is TRBV5-1, the J gene TRBJ2-5; D possibly corresponds to TRBD2 (6 bases). Trimming left V 0 bases short and J 5 bases short, with 11 bases between. Germline V CDR1 and CDR2: SGHRS, YFSETQ. The CDR3 totals 14 residues. The CDR3 DNA follows: TGCGCCAGCAGCTTGGATACAGGAGGGGAGACCCAGTACTTC. Protein product: CASSLDTGGETQYF.

The J gene is TRBJ1-4, the V gene TRBV19; D is possibly TRBD1 (5 bases). This CDR3 spans 13 amino acids. V gave up 8 bases and J gave up 7 bases, with 14 bases separating them. Germline assignment: CDR1 LNHDA and CDR2 SQIVND (reference sequence). CDR3 DNA sequence: TGTGCCAGTGGAGGGGTAGAAGGTGAAAAACTGTTTTTT. Translation gives CASGGVEGEKLFF.

This clone was picked up one time. At one of its ends the junction is not consistent with the germline gene, which may arise from a read error. The V call is TRBV6-5, the J call TRBJ2-6; weak D call: TRBD2 (6 bases). CDR3 length: 16 amino acids. Germline CDR1 and CDR2: MNHEY and SVGAGI. CDR3: CASSYGGTTGANGLTF. CDR3 coding DNA: TGTGCCAGCAGTTACGGGGGGACGACCGGGGCCAACGGCCTGACTTTC.

The rearrangement joins TRBV25-1 to TRBJ1-6; possibly TRBD1 for D (6 bases). The V gene lost 4 bases and the J gene lost 0 bases, with 10 bases spanning the gap. The germline V gene encodes CDR1 MGHDK and CDR2 SYGVNS. The CDR3 is 16 amino acids. CDR3 region: CASSATGSSYNSPLHF. The CDR3 region has the DNA TGTGCCAGCAGTGCCACAGGGAGCTCCTATAATTCACCCCTCCACTTT.

The chain couples TRBV2 to TRBJ1-2, with D maybe TRBD1 (5 bases). Germline assignment: CDR1 SNHLY and CDR2 FYNNEI. V was shortened by 1 base and J by 4 bases, with 13 bases between the two germline ends. This CDR3 is built from 15 residues. CDR3 in amino acids: CASSEEGSARYGYTF. As DNA, the CDR3 is TGTGCCAGCAGTGAAGAGGGGTCGGCCCGCTATGGCTACACCTTC.

The chain joins TRBV15 to TRBJ2-1; 7 bases are shared with TRBD2. Germline CDR1 reads LNHNV; CDR2 reads YYDKDF (reference sequence). Trimming took 1 base from V and 6 from J; bases not matched to a gene: 9. CDR3 length: 16 amino acids. The CDR3 bases are TGTGCCACCAGCAGAGGGGGGACTACTCCTCTCAATGAGCAGTTCTTC. This encodes CATSRGGTTPLNEQFF.

This chain links TRBV5-5 with TRBJ2-2; D ambiguous. Germline lookup yields CDR1 SGHKS and CDR2 YYEKEE (reference sequence). V was pared by 4 bases and J by 3 bases, with 4 bases between. This CDR3 region has 12 residues. CDR3 bases: TGTGCCAGCAGCCCCTACACCGGGGAGCTGTTTTTT. Its protein product is CASSPYTGELFF.

The rearrangement uses TRBV12-5 and TRBJ1-1, with D possibly being TRBD1 (6 bases). The CDR3 consists of 14 residues. In germline, CDR1 is LGHNT, CDR2 FRNRAP. V dropped 5 bases and J dropped 1 base, with 11 bases sitting between them. The CDR3 protein is CASGVSGANTEAFF. In nucleotides, the CDR3 is TGTGCTAGTGGTGTTTCAGGGGCGAACACTGAAGCTTTCTTT.

As to this clone: The same CDR3 also results from other DNA sequences found in this sample. The chain has TRBV19 and TRBJ1-2; D is uncertain. Germline lookup yields CDR1 LNHDA and CDR2 SQIVND (reference sequence). V dropped 5 bases and J dropped 1 base, with 5 bases sitting between them. The CDR3 is 12 amino acids. The CDR3: CASSRVNYGYTF. The CDR3, as DNA: TGTGCCAGTAGTCGTGTTAACTATGGCTACACCTTC. The full variable domain, rest sourced from reference TRBV19 and TRBJ1-2, is DGGITQSPKYLFRKEGQNVTLSCEQNLNHDAMYWYRQDPGQGLRLIYYSQIVNDFQKGDIAEGYSVSREKKESFPLTVTSAQKNPTAFYLCASSRVNYGYTFGSGTRLTVV.

The V call is TRBV6-5, the J call TRBJ1-5; D perhaps matches TRBD1 (6 bases). The V end lost 10 bases, the J end lost 8 bases, and 24 bases lay between the germline ends. CDR1 and CDR2 (germline): MNHEY, SVGAGI. The CDR3 runs 15 residues. The CDR3 here is CATQPGTTRLEPQHF. The CDR3 nucleotides are TGTGCCACCCAACCGGGGACAACCCGTCTAGAGCCCCAGCATTTT.

A single count supports this clone. The junction shows a germline mismatch at one end, possibly a read error. V gene TRBV5-1 combines with J gene TRBJ1-6; D is ambiguous. The CDR3 is 12 residues long. From germline, CDR1 is SGHRS and CDR2 YFSETQ. The CDR3 DNA follows: TGTGCCAGCAGCCTTACACCGTCACCCCTCCACTTT. Residues: CASSLTPSPLHF.

The V gene is TRBV5-5, the J gene TRBJ1-1; D gene unclear. The CDR3 runs to 13 residues. Per germline, CDR1 SGHKS and CDR2 YYEKEE (reference sequence). The germline V and J ends were trimmed by 2 bases and 0 bases, with 5 bases remaining between them. CDR3 coding DNA: TGTGCCAGCAGCTTAGAGTTGAACACTGAAGCTTTCTTT. It yields the protein CASSLELNTEAFF.

This chain uses TRBV29-1 with TRBJ1-4, with 8 bases fitting TRBD1. The CDR3 length is 14 residues. From germline, CDR1 is SQVTM and CDR2 ANQGSEA. V dropped 6 bases and J dropped 6; count of bases not matched to a gene: 9. CDR3 DNA: TGCAGCGTCTCCAAACAGGGGGAGTATGAAAAACTGTTTTTT. Amino acids: CSVSKQGEYEKLFF.

This rearrangement joins TRBV6-6 to TRBJ1-1; the match to TRBD1 covers 12 bases. The CDR3 extends over 15 amino acids. Per germline, CDR1 MNHNY and CDR2 SVGAGI (reference sequence). The ends lost 2 bases at V and 4 bases at J; junction bases unmatched: 2. CDR3 bases: TGTGCCAGCAGTTACGGGACAGGGGGCGGCACTGAAGCTTTCTTT. As protein: CASSYGTGGGTEAFF.

The chain has TRBV5-1 and TRBJ2-7; a weak D match, TRBD2 (6 bases). With 0 bases removed from V and 1 base from J, the gap between germline ends came to 14 bases. CDR3 size: 16 residues. The germline CDR1 and CDR2 sequences are SGHRS and YFSETQ. CDR3 sequence: CASSLAPSAGSYEQYF. The CDR3 nucleotides read TGCGCCAGCAGCTTGGCCCCTAGCGCGGGATCCTACGAGCAGTACTTC.